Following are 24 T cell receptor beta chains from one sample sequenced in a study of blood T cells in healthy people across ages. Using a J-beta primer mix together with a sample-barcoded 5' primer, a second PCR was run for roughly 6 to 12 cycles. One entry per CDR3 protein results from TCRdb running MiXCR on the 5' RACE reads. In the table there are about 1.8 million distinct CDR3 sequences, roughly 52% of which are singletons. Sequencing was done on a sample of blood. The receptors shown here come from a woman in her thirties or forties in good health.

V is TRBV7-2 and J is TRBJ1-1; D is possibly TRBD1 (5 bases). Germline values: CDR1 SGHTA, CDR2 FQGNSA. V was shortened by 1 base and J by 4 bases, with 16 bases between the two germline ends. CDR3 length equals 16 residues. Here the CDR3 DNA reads TGTGCCAGCAGCTTAGAGACTGGTACGAGGGGCACTGAAGCTTTCTTT. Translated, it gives CASSLETGTRGTEAFF.

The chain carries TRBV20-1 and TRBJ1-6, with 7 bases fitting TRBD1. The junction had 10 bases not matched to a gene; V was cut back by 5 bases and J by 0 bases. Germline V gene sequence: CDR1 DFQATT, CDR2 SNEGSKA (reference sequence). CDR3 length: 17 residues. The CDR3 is CSADGDSGSSYNSPLHF. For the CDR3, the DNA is TGCAGTGCTGACGGGGACAGCGGAAGCTCCTATAATTCACCCCTCCACTTT.

CDR3 residues: CASSLQTGVGAEAFF. Here the CDR3 DNA reads TGTGCCAGCAGTTTGCAAACAGGGGTGGGAGCTGAAGCTTTCTTT. V usage is TRBV27 and J usage is TRBJ1-1, with 7 bases fitting TRBD1. The CDR3 spans 15 residues. V was clipped by 3 bases and J by 6 bases; unmatched bases: 10. Looked up from germline, CDR1 is MNHEY and CDR2 is SMNVEV (reference sequence).

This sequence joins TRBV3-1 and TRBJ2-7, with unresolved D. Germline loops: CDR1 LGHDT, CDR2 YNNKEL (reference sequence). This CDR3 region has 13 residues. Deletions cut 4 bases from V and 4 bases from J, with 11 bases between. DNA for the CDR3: TGTGCCAGCAGCCTCAAGAACATGTACGAGCAGTACTTC. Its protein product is CASSLKNMYEQYF.

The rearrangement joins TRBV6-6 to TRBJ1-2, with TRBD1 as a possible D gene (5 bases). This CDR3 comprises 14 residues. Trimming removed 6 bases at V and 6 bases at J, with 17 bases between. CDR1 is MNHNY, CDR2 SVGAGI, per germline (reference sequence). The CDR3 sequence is CASSHGTARDGYTF. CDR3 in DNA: TGTGCCAGCAGCCACGGGACTGCTCGGGATGGCTACACCTTC.

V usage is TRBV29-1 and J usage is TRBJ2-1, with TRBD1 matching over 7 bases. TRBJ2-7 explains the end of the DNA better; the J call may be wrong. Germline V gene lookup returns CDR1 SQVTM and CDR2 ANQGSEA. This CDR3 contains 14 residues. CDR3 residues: CSVTGAISYNEQYF. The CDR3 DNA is TGCAGCGTCACAGGGGCCATCTCCTACAATGAGCAGTACTTC.

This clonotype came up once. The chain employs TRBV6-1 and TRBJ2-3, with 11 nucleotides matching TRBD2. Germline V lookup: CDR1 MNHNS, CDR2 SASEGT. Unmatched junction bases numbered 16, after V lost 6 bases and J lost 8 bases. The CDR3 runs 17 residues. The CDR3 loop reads CASRPGVSGGAIGTQYF. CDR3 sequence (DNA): TGTGCCAGCAGACCCGGCGTTAGCGGGGGGGCAATAGGTACGCAGTATTTT.

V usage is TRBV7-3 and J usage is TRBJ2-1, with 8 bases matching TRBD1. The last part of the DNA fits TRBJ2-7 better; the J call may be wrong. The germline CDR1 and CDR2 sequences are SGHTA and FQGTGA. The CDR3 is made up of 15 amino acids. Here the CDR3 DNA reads TGTGCCAGCAGCCCTGGACAGGGTTTTTACAATGAGCAGTACTTC. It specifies CASSPGQGFYNEQYF.

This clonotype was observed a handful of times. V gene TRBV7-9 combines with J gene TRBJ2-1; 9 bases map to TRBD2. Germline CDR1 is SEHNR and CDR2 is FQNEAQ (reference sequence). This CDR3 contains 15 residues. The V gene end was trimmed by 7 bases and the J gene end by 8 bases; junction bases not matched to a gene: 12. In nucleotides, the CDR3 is TGTGCCAGCACCTACGCAGCGGGGGGTCGCCATGAGCAGTTCTTC. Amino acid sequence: CASTYAAGGRHEQFF.

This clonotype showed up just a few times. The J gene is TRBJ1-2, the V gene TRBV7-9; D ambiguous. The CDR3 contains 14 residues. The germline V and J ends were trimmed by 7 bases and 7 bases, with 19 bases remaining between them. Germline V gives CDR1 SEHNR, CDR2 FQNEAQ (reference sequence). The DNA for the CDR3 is TGTGCCAGCACCGAGCGGTTGATTGAGGGTGGCTACACCTTC. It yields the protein CASTERLIEGGYTF.

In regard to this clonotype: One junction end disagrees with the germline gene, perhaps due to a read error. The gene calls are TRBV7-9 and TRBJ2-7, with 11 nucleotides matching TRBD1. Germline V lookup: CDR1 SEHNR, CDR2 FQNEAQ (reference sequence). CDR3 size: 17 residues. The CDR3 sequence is CTSSQSRTGGFYNEQYF. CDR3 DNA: TGTACCAGCAGCCAATCTAGGACAGGGGGCTTCTACAATGAGCAGTACTTC.

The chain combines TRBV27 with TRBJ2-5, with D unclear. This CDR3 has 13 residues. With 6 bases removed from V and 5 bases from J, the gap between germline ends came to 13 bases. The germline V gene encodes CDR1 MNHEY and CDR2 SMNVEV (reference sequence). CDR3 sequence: CASSVGWRETQYF. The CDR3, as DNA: TGTGCCAGCAGCGTCGGATGGCGGGAGACCCAGTACTTC.

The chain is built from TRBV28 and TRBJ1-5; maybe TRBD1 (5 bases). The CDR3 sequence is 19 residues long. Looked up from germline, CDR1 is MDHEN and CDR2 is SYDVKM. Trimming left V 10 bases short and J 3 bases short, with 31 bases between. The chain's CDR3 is CAIKSRRQGGKRNNQPQHF. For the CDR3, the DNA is TGTGCCATCAAAAGTCGGAGGCAGGGAGGGAAGAGGAACAATCAGCCCCAGCATTTT.

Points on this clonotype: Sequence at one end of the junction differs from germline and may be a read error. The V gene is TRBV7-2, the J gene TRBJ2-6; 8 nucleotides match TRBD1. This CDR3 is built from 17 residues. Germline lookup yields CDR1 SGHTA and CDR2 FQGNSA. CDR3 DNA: TGTGCCAGCAGCTTAGTGACAGGGGTTGTGGGGGCCAACGTCCCGACTTTC. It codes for CASSLVTGVVGANVPTF.

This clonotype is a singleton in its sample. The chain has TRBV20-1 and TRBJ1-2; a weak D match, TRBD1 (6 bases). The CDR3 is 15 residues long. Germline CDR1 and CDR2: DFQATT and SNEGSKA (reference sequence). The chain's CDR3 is CSVWSGDKENYGYTF. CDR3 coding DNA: TGCAGCGTATGGAGCGGGGACAAAGAAAACTATGGCTACACCTTC.

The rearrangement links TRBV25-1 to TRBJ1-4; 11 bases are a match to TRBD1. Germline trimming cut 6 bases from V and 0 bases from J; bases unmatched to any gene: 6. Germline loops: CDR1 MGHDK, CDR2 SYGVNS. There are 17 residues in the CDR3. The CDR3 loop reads CASRLDRGPATNEKLFF. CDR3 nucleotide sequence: TGTGCCAGCAGGCTGGACAGGGGGCCAGCAACTAATGAAAAACTGTTTTTT.

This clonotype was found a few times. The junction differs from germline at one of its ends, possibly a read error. This CDR3 is CSAGDGTRIQETQYF. Here the CDR3 DNA reads TGCAGTGCTGGAGACGGGACTAGGATACAAGAGACCCAGTACTTC. The chain carries TRBV20-1 and TRBJ2-5, with TRBD2 identical over 8 bases. Germline CDR1 and CDR2: DFQATT and SNEGSKA (reference sequence). The CDR3 is made up of 15 amino acids.

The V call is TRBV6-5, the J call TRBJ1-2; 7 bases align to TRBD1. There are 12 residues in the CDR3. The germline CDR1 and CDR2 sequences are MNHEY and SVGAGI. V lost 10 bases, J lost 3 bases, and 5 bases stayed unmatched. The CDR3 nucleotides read TGTGCCACTCGACAGGGTGACTATGGCTACACCTTC. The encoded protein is CATRQGDYGYTF.

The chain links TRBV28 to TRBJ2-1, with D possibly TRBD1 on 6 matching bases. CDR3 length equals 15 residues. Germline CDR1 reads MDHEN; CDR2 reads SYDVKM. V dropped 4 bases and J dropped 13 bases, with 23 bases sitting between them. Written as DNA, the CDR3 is TGTGCCAGCAGTTCAATTGGGGGCAGCGGAGAGACCCAGTTCTTC. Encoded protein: CASSSIGGSGETQFF.

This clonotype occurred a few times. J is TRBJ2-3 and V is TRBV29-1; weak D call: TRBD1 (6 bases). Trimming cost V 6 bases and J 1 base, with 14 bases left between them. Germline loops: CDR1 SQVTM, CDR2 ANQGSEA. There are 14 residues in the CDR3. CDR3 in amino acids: CSVGQGRGTDTQYF. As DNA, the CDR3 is TGCAGCGTGGGGCAGGGGCGGGGCACAGATACGCAGTATTTT.

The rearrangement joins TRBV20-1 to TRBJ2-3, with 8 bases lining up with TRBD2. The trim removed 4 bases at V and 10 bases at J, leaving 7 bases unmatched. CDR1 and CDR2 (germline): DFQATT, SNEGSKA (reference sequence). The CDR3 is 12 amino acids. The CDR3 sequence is CSAIYSGGAQYF. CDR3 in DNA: TGCAGTGCTATATACAGCGGGGGTGCGCAGTATTTT.

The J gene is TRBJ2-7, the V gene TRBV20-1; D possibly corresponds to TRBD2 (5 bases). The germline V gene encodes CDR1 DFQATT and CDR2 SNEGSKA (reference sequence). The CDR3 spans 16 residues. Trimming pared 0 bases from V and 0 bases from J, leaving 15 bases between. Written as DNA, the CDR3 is TGCAGTGCTAGAGACAACCCAGGACTCCGCTCCTACGAGCAGTACTTC. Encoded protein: CSARDNPGLRSYEQYF.

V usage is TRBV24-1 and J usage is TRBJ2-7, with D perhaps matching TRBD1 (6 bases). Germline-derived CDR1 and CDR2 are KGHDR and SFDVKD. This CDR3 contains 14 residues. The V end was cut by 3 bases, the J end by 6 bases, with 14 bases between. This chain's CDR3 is CATSDNREGREQYF. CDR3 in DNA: TGTGCCACCAGTGATAACAGGGAAGGTCGCGAGCAGTACTTC.

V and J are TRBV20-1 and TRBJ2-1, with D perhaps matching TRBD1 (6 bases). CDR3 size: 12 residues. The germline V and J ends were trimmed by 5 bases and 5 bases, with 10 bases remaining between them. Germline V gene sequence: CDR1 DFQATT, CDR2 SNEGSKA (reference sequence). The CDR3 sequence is CSALTGNNEQFF. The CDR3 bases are TGCAGTGCTCTAACAGGGAACAATGAGCAGTTCTTC.